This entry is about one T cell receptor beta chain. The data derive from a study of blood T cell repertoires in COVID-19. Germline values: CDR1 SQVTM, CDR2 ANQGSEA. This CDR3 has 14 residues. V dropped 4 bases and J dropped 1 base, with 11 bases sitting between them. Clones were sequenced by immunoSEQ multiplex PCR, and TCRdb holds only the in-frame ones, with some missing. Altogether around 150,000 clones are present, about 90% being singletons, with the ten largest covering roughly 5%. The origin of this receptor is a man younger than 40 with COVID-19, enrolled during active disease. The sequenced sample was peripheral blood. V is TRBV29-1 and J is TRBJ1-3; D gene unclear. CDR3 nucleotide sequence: TGCAGCGTTGTCCCGGGGTTATCTGGAAACACCATATATTTT. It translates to CSVVPGLSGNTIYF.